The rows below give T cell receptor beta chains drawn from one sample of a study of OX40 agonist ivuxolimab in advanced cancers. Data came from immunoSEQ multiplex PCR; TCRdb stores just in-frame clones and leaves some out. The table shows roughly 70,000 clones, with 88% occurring only once. Here the sequenced sample was CD4+ or CD8+ T cells sorted from blood, taken in a trial of the OX40 agonist ivuxolimab. These receptors originate from an adult with an advanced solid tumor such as melanoma, head and neck, liver or kidney cancer. Each CDR3 is given with its conserved first and last residue. A D gene is named only where the DNA matches it firmly. Size is omitted from some rows. Given values are once, few, many or a class for expanded clones.

DNA | CDR3 | V | size | J | D
TGCGCCAGCAGGACCGGGACTAGCGGGAGCGGTGAGCAGTTCTTC | CASRTGTSGSGEQFF | TRBV10-2 | . | TRBJ2-1 | TRBD2
TGTGCCAGCAGCAGGGACAGGGGTAGCACTGAAGCTTTCTTT | CASSRDRGSTEAFF | TRBV21-1 | . | TRBJ1-1 | .
TGTGCCAGCAGGGCCGGGACAGGGGGGACCGGGGAGCTGTTTTTT | CASRAGTGGTGELFF | TRBV28 | . | TRBJ2-2 | TRBD1
TGTGCCAGCAGCTTGGGAGGGGGAGGCACCGGGGAGCTGTTTTTT | CASSLGGGGTGELFF | TRBV5-4 | few | TRBJ2-2 | .
TGTGCCAGCAGTTCCCAATTTGGGGGCACAGATACGCAGTATTTT | CASSSQFGGTDTQYF | TRBV6-6 | . | TRBJ2-3 | .
TGTGCCAGCAGTTCACTTTGGGGACGGCAAGAGACCCAGTACTTC | CASSSLWGRQETQYF | TRBV28 | . | TRBJ2-5 | .
TGTGCCAGCTGGGGAGCGGATAATGAAAAACTGTTTTTT | CASWGADNEKLFF | TRBV6-1 | . | TRBJ1-4 | .
TGTGCCAGTAGTATAGAAGGGGACACTGAAGCTTTCTTT | CASSIEGDTEAFF | TRBV19 | . | TRBJ1-1 | .
TGCGCCAGCAGCTTGGTAGCGGCCCCTGACGAGCAGTACTTC | CASSLVAAPDEQYF | TRBV5-1 | . | TRBJ2-7 | .
TGTGCCAGCAGCCCGAACCAGGGGAAGGGAACAGATACGCAGTATTTT | CASSPNQGKGTDTQYF | TRBV4-2 | . | TRBJ2-3 | .
TGTGCCAGCAGTGGGCAGGGAGTTGAAGCTTTCTTT | CASSGQGVEAFF | TRBV2 | once | TRBJ1-1 | .
TGTGCCAGCAGCCTCCGAAACCTTTCTGGCTACACCTTC | CASSLRNLSGYTF | TRBV28 | . | TRBJ1-2 | .
TGCGCCAGCAGCCCGGAGGGCCCCGAAGGAAAACTGTTTTTT | CASSPEGPEGKLFF | TRBV5-1 | . | TRBJ1-4 | .
TGTGCCAGTAGTATGATGGGGGGCAACACTGAAGCTTTCTTT | CASSMMGGNTEAFF | TRBV19 | . | TRBJ1-1 | .
TGTGCCAGCAGCGCCGAGCGGGGTTCCTCTGGAAACACCATATATTTT | CASSAERGSSGNTIYF | TRBV9 | . | TRBJ1-3 | .
TGTGCCAGCAGTATGACAGGGGGCGAAACCCATGAGCAGTTCTTC | CASSMTGGETHEQFF | TRBV7-3 | few | TRBJ2-1 | TRBD1
TGTGCCAGCTCACCCGAAAGAGCCCAGGGGGGAGCTTTCTTT | CASSPERAQGGAFF | TRBV18 | . | TRBJ1-1 | TRBD1
TGTGCCAGCAACTACCCCTTTAGCGGGACAGATACGCAGTATTTT | CASNYPFSGTDTQYF | TRBV28 | once | TRBJ2-3 | TRBD2
TGTGCCAGCAGCTCCGGGGCTCGTCAAGAGACCCAGTACTTC | CASSSGARQETQYF | TRBV7-9 | . | TRBJ2-5 | .
TGTGCCAGCAGTTACGCTAGCCGGGACGAGACCCAGTACTTC | CASSYASRDETQYF | TRBV6-5 | . | TRBJ2-5 | .